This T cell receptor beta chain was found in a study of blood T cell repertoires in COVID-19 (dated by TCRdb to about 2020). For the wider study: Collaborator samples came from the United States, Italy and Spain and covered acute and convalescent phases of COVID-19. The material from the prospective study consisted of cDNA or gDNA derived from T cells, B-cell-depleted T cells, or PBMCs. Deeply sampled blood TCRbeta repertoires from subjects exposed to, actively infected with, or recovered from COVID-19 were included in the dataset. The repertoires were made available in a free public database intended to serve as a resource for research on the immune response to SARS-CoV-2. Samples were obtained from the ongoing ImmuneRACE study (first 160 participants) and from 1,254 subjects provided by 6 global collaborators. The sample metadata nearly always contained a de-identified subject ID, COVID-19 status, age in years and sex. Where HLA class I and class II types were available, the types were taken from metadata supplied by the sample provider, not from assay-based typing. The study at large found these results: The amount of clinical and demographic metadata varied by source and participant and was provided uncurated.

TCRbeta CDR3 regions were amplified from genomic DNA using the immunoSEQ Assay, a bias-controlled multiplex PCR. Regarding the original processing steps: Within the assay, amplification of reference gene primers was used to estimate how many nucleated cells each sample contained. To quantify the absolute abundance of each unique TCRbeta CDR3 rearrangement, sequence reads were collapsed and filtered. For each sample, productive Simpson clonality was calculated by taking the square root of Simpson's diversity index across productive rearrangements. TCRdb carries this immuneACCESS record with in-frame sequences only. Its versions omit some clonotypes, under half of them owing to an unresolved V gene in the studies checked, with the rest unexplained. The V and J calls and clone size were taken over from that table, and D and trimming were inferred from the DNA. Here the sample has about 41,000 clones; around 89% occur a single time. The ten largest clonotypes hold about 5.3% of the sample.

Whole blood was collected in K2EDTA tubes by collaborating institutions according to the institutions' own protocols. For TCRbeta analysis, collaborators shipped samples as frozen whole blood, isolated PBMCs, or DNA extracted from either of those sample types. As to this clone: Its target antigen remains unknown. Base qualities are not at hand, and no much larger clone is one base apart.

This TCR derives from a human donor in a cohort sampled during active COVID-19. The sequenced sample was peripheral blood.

The CDR3 region reads CASSPLSGGNEKLFF. The DNA sequence follows: TGTGCCAGCAGCCCGCTGTCGGGAGGCAATGAAAAACTGTTTTTT. The chain employs TRBV4-2 and TRBJ1-4; the D gene is unclear. CDR1 and CDR2 were assigned from the germline V gene as LGHNA and YNFKEQ. The CDR3 has 15 amino acids, counting the end cysteine and phenylalanine. Left in the record is the CDR3 DNA by itself, 45 bases read in frame from the first base. The junction carries 14 bases between V and J, which are trimmed by 4 bases and 5 bases respectively.